Shown below are 6 T cell receptor beta chains from a single sample sequenced in a study of regulatory T cells in long-lasting Graves disease. The time point is: newly diagnosed GD, antithyroid drugs for less than 3 months. The TCR library was made from RNA that had been extracted from PBMCs in TRIzol. iRepertoire HTBI primers and Arm-PCR of CDR3 regions built TCR beta libraries. TCRdb re-called the multiplex PCR reads with MiXCR, one entry per CDR3 protein. The sample yields about 430,000 distinct CDR3 sequences, roughly 15% seen once. These data are also associated with another study on T cells in Graves' hyperthyroidism and ophthalmopathy.

The source was peripheral blood mononuclear cells (PBMCs), collected at new diagnosis, from a patient treated with antithyroid drugs. These receptors were obtained from a woman in her 40s with Graves disease.

This clonotype was recorded many times. This chain connects TRBV11-1 to TRBJ2-1, with 7 bases lining up with TRBD1. V was pared by 5 bases and J by 9 bases, with 13 bases of the junction left unmatched. Germline CDR1 is SGHAT and CDR2 is FQDESV (reference sequence). The CDR3 spans 15 residues. The CDR3: CASSPSANRGPEQFF. The DNA of the CDR3 is TGTGCCAGCAGCCCCAGTGCTAACAGGGGCCCTGAGCAGTTCTTC.

The sample holds many counts of this clonotype. The chain is built from TRBV20-1 and TRBJ2-1, with TRBD1 identical over 9 bases. This CDR3 spans 19 amino acids. The germline CDR1 and CDR2 sequences are DFQATT and SNEGSKA (reference sequence). The V segment lost 1 base and the J segment 3 bases; nucleotides outside the gene matches: 16. Here the CDR3 DNA reads TGCAGTGCTAGAGTAGTTTTGGGGACAGGGCGTCCCCACTACAATGAGCAGTTCTTC. It encodes CSARVVLGTGRPHYNEQFF.

Many counts were recorded for this clonotype. The chain uses TRBV5-5 and TRBJ2-4; 12 bases match TRBD1. Germline CDR1 SGHKS, CDR2 YYEKEE (reference sequence). CDR3 length: 15 amino acids. Trimming took 3 bases from V and 9 from J; bases not matched to a gene: 7. Here the CDR3 DNA reads TGTGCCAGCAGCTCCGGGACAGGGGGCCCTCGCATTCAGTACTTC. Amino acids: CASSSGTGGPRIQYF.

For this clonotype: It differs at one base from a far larger clone, so likely a read error. V usage is TRBV7-6 and J usage is TRBJ2-7; D may correspond to TRBD1 or TRBD2 (5 bases each). V shed 6 bases and J shed 7 bases, with 22 bases lying between them. CDR3 length: 15 amino acids. Germline values: CDR1 SGHVS, CDR2 FNYEAQ. The CDR3 DNA is TGTGCCAGCAGAGAGACCGGGACCCCGAACAATGAGCAGTACTTC. Amino acids: CASRETGTPNNEQYF.

The gene calls are TRBV10-3 and TRBJ1-2; tentatively, D is TRBD1 (5 bases). Trimming took off 3 bases at V and 3 bases at J, with 11 bases between the two ends. From germline, CDR1 is ENHRY and CDR2 SYGVKD. The CDR3 contains 14 residues. CDR3 sequence: CAISDRRGHYGYTF. CDR3 DNA: TGTGCCATCAGTGATCGTAGGGGACACTATGGCTACACCTTC.

This clonotype was seen many times. V gene TRBV20-1 combines with J gene TRBJ2-2; 9 bases agree with TRBD2. Germline CDR1 DFQATT, CDR2 SNEGSKA (reference sequence). CDR3 length equals 17 residues. Trimming removed 5 bases from V and 4 bases from J; junction bases left unmatched: 14. The DNA for the CDR3 is TGCAGTGCTCCATCCTCCGGTGGACTAGCGTTCACCGGGGAGCTGTTTTTT. It specifies CSAPSSGGLAFTGELFF.